One and the same sample provided the 9 T cell receptor beta chains below, sequenced in a study of cytomegalovirus exposure and HLA in healthy donors. Produced via immunoSEQ multiplex PCR; TCRdb's table is partial and in-frame only. The repertoire consists of about 82,000 clones, with 93% occurring once and the leading ten covering roughly 0.62%. The sample was PBMCs. These receptors came from a man aged 18 to 30 in good health and CMV-seronegative.

The chain recombines TRBV13 with TRBJ2-5; 8 nucleotides line up with TRBD2. The germline gives CDR1 PRHDT, CDR2 FYEKMQ (reference sequence). The CDR3 covers 15 residues. The J segment lost 5 bases and the V segment lost 5 bases, leaving 10 bases of the junction unmatched. The chain's CDR3 is CASSPGLGVRETQYF. CDR3 DNA: TGTGCCAGCAGCCCGGGACTAGGGGTGAGGGAGACCCAGTACTTC. Based on the CDR3 plus reference TRBV13 and TRBJ2-5, the full variable domain is AAGVIQSPRHLIKEKRETATLKCYPIPRHDTVYWYQQGPGQDPQFLISFYEKMQSDKGSIPDRFSAQQFSDYHSELNMSSLELGDSALYFCASSPGLGVRETQYFGPGTRLLVL.

The count of this clone is one. This sequence joins TRBV27 and TRBJ1-2, with a possible D match to TRBD1 (5 bases). The CDR3 extends over 17 amino acids. CDR1 and CDR2 (germline): MNHEY, SMNVEV (reference sequence). V was pared by 0 bases and J by 7 bases, with 21 bases between. CDR3 sequence: CASSLSGQRTSISGYTF. CDR3 in DNA: TGTGCCAGCAGTTTATCAGGACAACGAACCTCTATCTCTGGCTACACCTTC.

The genes are TRBV19 and TRBJ2-5; no firm D call. Between the trimmed V and J ends, which lost 2 bases and 1 base, there was a span of 11 bases. Per germline, CDR1 LNHDA and CDR2 SQIVND (reference sequence). The CDR3 has 15 amino acids. CDR3 loop: CASSITYLTQETQYF. DNA of the CDR3: TGTGCCAGTAGTATAACTTACTTAACCCAAGAGACCCAGTACTTC.

This chain joins TRBV5-5 and TRBJ1-2; D possibly corresponds to TRBD1 (6 bases). Germline V gene data show CDR1 as SGHKS and CDR2 as YYEKEE (reference sequence). The CDR3 totals 15 residues. The V and J ends lost 0 bases and 4 bases respectively, with 13 bases between them. For the CDR3, the DNA is TGTGCCAGCAGCTTGGAGCAGGACAGAGGCTATGGCTACACCTTC. Protein: CASSLEQDRGYGYTF.

This chain links TRBV6-5 with TRBJ2-7; TRBD2 matches 11 bases. After removal of 3 bases from V and 2 bases from J, the junction contained 0 bases not matched to a gene. Germline CDR1 MNHEY, CDR2 SVGAGI. CDR3 length: 14 amino acids. The DNA of the CDR3 is TGTGCCAGCAGTTATAGCGGGAGGGCCTACGAGCAGTACTTC. The encoded protein is CASSYSGRAYEQYF.

The rearrangement joins TRBV6-1 to TRBJ1-5; D perhaps matches TRBD1 (6 bases). Germline V lookup: CDR1 MNHNS, CDR2 SASEGT. This CDR3 is built from 15 residues. V lost 6 bases, J lost 0 bases, and 12 bases lay in between. The CDR3 loop reads CASRGNRVSNQPQHF. CDR3 coding DNA: TGTGCCAGCAGGGGAAACAGGGTTAGCAATCAGCCCCAGCATTTT.

The V call is TRBV30, the J call TRBJ1-4; D remains unclear. This CDR3 has 16 residues. In germline, CDR1 is GTSNPN, CDR2 SVGIG (reference sequence). Trimming removed 0 bases at V and 6 bases at J, with 17 bases between. The CDR3 is CAWSVQSRGRDEKLFF. CDR3 nucleotide sequence: TGTGCCTGGAGTGTTCAGTCTAGAGGGCGGGATGAAAAACTGTTTTTT.

The V and J genes are TRBV12-5 and TRBJ2-7; D gene ambiguous. CDR1 and CDR2 from the germline V gene are LGHNT and FRNRAP. V was pared by 4 bases and J by 7 bases, with 11 bases between. The CDR3 is 12 residues long. The CDR3 DNA reads as TGTGCTAGTGGTTCACGCCCGCGGGAGCAGTACTTC. Translating gives CASGSRPREQYF.

V gene TRBV4-1 combines with J gene TRBJ1-5, with 8 bases aligning to TRBD1. The CDR3 length is 16 residues. The J segment lost 0 bases and the V segment lost 1 base, leaving 2 bases of the junction unmatched. Germline V gene sequence: CDR1 MGHRA, CDR2 YSYEKL. The CDR3 region has the DNA TGCGCCAGCAGCCAAGGGGACAGGCATAGCAATCAGCCCCAGCATTTT. Amino acids: CASSQGDRHSNQPQHF.